The sample holds many counts of the clone carrying this T cell receptor beta chain. Its antigen is currently unknown. From the germline J gene comes the end of the CDR3, since the read stops 3 residues before it. Patients had low serum IgG, IgA and/or IgM and specific antibody deficiency. Replacement immunoglobulin had been given to every CVID subject for at least one year. The sample belongs to a study of T cell clonality in common variable immunodeficiency. Whole-study findings and limits: Authors noted CVID clonality's cause needs subpopulation repertoire sequencing. Reportedly, TCR beta sequences from common variable immunodeficiency showed fewer deletions and N-nucleotide insertions.

This CDR3 comprises 15 residues. Trimming removed 6 bases from V and 4 bases from J, with 15 bases in between. Germline CDR1 LNHDA, CDR2 SQIVND (reference sequence). Assay used: immunoSEQ multiplex PCR; TCRdb lists only in-frame clones, some missing. This sample comprises around 40,000 clones, none seen once only. The sequence derives from a human donor with common variable immunodeficiency. Material: peripheral blood mononuclear cells. V and J are TRBV19 and TRBJ2-2; the D gene is possibly TRBD1 (6 bases). The DNA read from the CDR3 is TGTGCCAGTAGCAAAAACAGGGTTTCCACCGGGGAG. As protein: CASSKNRVSTGE. The whole CDR3 sequence is CASSKNRVSTGELFF.